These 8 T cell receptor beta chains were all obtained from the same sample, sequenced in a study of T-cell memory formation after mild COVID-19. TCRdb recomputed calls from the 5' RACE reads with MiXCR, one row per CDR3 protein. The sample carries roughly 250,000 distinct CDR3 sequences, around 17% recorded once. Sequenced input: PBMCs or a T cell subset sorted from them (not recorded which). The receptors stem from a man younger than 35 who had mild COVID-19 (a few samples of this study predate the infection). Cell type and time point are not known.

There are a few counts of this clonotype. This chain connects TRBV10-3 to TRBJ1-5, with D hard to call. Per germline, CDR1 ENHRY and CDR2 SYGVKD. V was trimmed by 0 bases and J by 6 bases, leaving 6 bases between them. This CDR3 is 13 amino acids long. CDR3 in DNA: TGTGCCATCAGTGAGTCCTACAGTCAGCCCCAGCATTTT. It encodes CAISESYSQPQHF.

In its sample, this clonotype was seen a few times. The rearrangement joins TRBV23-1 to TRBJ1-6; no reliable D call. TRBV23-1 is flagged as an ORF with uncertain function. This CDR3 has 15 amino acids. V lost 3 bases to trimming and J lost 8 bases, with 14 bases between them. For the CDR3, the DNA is TGCGCCAGCAGTCATGCCGGGGTCGGATATTCACCCCTCCACTTT. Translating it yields CASSHAGVGYSPLHF.

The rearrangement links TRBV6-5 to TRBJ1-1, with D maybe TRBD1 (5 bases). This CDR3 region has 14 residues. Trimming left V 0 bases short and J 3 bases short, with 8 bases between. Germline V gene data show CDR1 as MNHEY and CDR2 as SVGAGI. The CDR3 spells CASSYSRGDTEAFF. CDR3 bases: TGTGCCAGCAGTTACTCGAGGGGAGACACTGAAGCTTTCTTT.

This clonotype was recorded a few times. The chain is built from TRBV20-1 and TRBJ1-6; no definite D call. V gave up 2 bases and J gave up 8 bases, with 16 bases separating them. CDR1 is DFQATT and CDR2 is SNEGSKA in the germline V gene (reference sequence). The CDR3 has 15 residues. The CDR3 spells CSARPPGPVYSPLHF. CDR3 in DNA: TGCAGTGCTAGACCCCCGGGCCCCGTGTATTCACCCCTCCACTTT.

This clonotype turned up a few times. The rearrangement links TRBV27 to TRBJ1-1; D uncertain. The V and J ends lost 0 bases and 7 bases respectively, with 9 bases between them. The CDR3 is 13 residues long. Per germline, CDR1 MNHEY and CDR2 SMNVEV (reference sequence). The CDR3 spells CASSLSSRSEAFF. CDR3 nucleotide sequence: TGTGCCAGCAGTTTATCGTCCCGTAGTGAAGCTTTCTTT.

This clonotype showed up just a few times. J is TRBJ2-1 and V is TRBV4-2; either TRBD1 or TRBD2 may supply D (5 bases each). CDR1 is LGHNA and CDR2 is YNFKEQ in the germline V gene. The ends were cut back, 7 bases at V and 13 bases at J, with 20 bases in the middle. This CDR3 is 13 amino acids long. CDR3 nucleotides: TGTGCCAGCACCCCGGACATCGGGACCACCCAGTTCTTC. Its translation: CASTPDIGTTQFF.

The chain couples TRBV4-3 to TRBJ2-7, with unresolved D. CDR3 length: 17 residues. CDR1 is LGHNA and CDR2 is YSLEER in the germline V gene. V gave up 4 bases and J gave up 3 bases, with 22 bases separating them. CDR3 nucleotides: TGCGCCAGCAGCCCTAGGGCTAACCTCCTCCACCTCTACGAGCAGTACGTC. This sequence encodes CASSPRANLLHLYEQYV.

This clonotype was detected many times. The DNA for the CDR3 is TGTGCCAGCTCAGGCCTTGAGGGAGGCACTGAAGCTTTCTTT. Its protein product is CASSGLEGGTEAFF. This chain uses TRBV18 with TRBJ1-1; D unresolved. Per germline, CDR1 KGHSH and CDR2 LQKENI. V gave up 5 bases and J gave up 4 bases, with 14 bases separating them. This CDR3 is built from 14 residues.